These 3 T cell receptor beta chains originate from one sample sequenced in a study of PD-1 blockade in classical Hodgkin lymphoma. Time point of the sample: cycle 4 day 1 (C4D1), after 6 weeks of nivolumab. Exposure to brentuximab vedotin varied, and each patient had relapsed following autologous stem cell transplantation. The method was immunoSEQ multiplex PCR; TCRdb's version includes in-frame clones alone and lacks a portion of them. The sample holds 75,000 to 100,000 clones, 93% seen once. The input for sequencing was peripheral blood mononuclear cells (PBMCs), taken before the fourth cycle of nivolumab. These receptors all stem from a human donor with classical Hodgkin lymphoma.

The V and J genes are TRBV7-2 and TRBJ2-1; D uncertain. The length of the CDR3 is 15 residues. V lost 5 bases, J lost 4 bases, and 15 bases lay in between. CDR1 SGHTA and CDR2 FQGNSA come from the germline V gene. CDR3 amino acids: CASSPTSKAYNEQFF. DNA for the CDR3: TGTGCCAGCAGCCCTACGTCTAAGGCATACAATGAGCAGTTCTTC.

V usage is TRBV29-1 and J usage is TRBJ2-7, with 10 bases identical to TRBD1. There are 17 residues in the CDR3. J lost 6 bases, V lost 6 bases, and 20 bases had no gene match. Germline V gene lookup returns CDR1 SQVTM and CDR2 ANQGSEA. The chain's CDR3 is CSVIRDPRQGALGEQYF. In DNA form, the CDR3 reads TGCAGCGTGATACGAGACCCAAGACAGGGGGCTCTCGGCGAGCAGTACTTC.

The chain combines TRBV11-3 with TRBJ2-2; D remains unclear. This CDR3 has 14 amino acids. The germline V gene encodes CDR1 SGHNT and CDR2 YENEEA. V was trimmed by 4 bases and J by 8 bases, leaving 14 bases between them. The DNA for the CDR3 is TGTGCCAGCAGCTCCCGTCGGGTTGAAGGGGAGCTGTTTTTT. As protein: CASSSRRVEGELFF. Together with reference TRBV11-3 and TRBJ2-2, the CDR3 gives the full variable domain: EAGVVQSPRYKIIEKKQPVAFWCNPISGHNTLYWYLQNLGQGPELLIRYENEEAVDDSQLPKDRFSAERLKGVDSTLKIQPAELGDSAVYLCASSSRRVEGELFFGEGSRLTVL.